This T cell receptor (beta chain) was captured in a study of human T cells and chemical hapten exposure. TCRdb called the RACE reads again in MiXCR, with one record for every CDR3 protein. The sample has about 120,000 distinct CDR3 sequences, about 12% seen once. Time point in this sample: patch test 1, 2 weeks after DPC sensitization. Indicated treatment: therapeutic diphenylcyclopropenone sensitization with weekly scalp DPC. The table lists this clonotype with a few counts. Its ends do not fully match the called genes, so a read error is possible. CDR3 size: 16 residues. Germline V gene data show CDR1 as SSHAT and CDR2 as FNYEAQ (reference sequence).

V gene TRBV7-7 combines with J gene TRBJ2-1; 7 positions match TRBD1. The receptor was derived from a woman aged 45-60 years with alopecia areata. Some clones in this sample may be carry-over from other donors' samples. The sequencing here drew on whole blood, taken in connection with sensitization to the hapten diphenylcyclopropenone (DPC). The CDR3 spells CASSLGSGTEKNEQFF. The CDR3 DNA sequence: TGTGCTAGCAGCTTAGGGTCCGGGACAGAAAAAAATGAGCAGTTCTTC.